A selection of T cell receptor beta chains follows, all from one sample in a study of cytotoxic CD8 clonotypes in ibrutinib-treated CLL. Produced via immunoSEQ multiplex PCR; TCRdb's table is partial and in-frame only. The sample records 30,000 to 40,000 clones, about 70% being singletons. The sample was PBMCs, taken before ibrutinib treatment. The source is a human donor with chronic lymphocytic leukemia. Both conserved end residues are part of each CDR3. D genes are given only for firm matches. Only some rows state a clone size, as once, few, many or a class for expanded clones.

TRBD1,TRBJ2-7,few,TRBV5-4,TGTGCCAGCAGCCCGCTTACCGGGACAGGAGATTACGAGCAGTACTTC,CASSPLTGTGDYEQYF
NA,TRBJ1-3,few,TRBV29-1,TGCAGCGTTGAAGGGCGAAACTCTGGAAACACCATATATTTT,CSVEGRNSGNTIYF
NA,TRBJ1-3,NA,TRBV28,TGTGCCAGCAGTTCCCAGGGCCGCTCTGGAAACACCATATATTTT,CASSSQGRSGNTIYF
TRBD1,TRBJ2-2,few,TRBV7-2,TGTGCCAGCAGCTCGCGACAGGGGGCGGCCGGGGAGCTGTTTTTT,CASSSRQGAAGELFF
TRBD1,TRBJ2-7,few,TRBV14,TGTGCCAGCAGCCAAGAAGACAGGGGGAGCGAGCAGTACTTC,CASSQEDRGSEQYF
NA,TRBJ1-3,NA,TRBV6-6,TGTGCCAGCAGTCCCACCGGGGATCCTGGAAACACCATATATTTT,CASSPTGDPGNTIYF
NA,TRBJ1-2,NA,TRBV29-1,TGCAGCGTTGTTCCCCTGGCAGGGCTGCGCGGCTACACCTTC,CSVVPLAGLRGYTF
NA,TRBJ2-1,NA,TRBV27,TGTGCCAGCAGTTTCCCGGGCCCCTCCTACAATGAGCAGTTCTTC,CASSFPGPSYNEQFF
TRBD2,TRBJ2-2,NA,TRBV7-9,TGTGCCAGCACCCGCCCCACTAGCGGGAGTAACACCGGGGAGCTGTTTTTT,CASTRPTSGSNTGELFF
NA,TRBJ2-3,NA,TRBV28,TGTGCCAGCAGCGAAACCTCCACAGATACGCAGTATTTT,CASSETSTDTQYF
NA,TRBJ2-3,NA,TRBV5-4,TGTGCCAGCAGACCCCGCTCAAAGAACAGGGATAGCACAGATACGCAGTATTTT,CASRPRSKNRDSTDTQYF
NA,TRBJ1-1,NA,TRBV10-3,TGTGCCATCAGTGACCAGGTCTCTGAAGCTTTCTTT,CAISDQVSEAFF
NA,TRBJ2-1,NA,TRBV5-6,TGTGCCAGCAGCTTGTACGGGAGCTCCTACAATGAGCAGTTCTTC,CASSLYGSSYNEQFF
NA,TRBJ1-4,once,TRBV30,TGTGCCTGGAGGGAGACAGATAATGAAAAACTGTTTTTT,CAWRETDNEKLFF
NA,TRBJ2-7,once,TRBV6-1,TGTGCCAGCAGTGTACGGACAGAGTACGAGCAGTACTTC,CASSVRTEYEQYF
NA,TRBJ1-3,NA,TRBV6-1,TGTGCCAGCAGTGGGGCAGTGTTCTCTGGAAACACCATATATTTT,CASSGAVFSGNTIYF
NA,TRBJ1-4,NA,TRBV10-3,TGTGCCATCACCAGGGGTTCTGGTGAAAAACTGTTTTTT,CAITRGSGEKLFF
TRBD1,TRBJ2-7,NA,TRBV6-1,TGTGCCACCCACCGGGACAGGCCATCCTACGAGCAGTACTTC,CATHRDRPSYEQYF
NA,TRBJ1-1,once,TRBV5-1,TGCGCCAGCAGCTCGGAGGGGGGAATGAACACTGAAGCTTTCTTT,CASSSEGGMNTEAFF
TRBD2,TRBJ2-3,NA,TRBV27,TGTGCCAGCAGTTTACACCGACTAGCGGGATCCACAGATACGCAGTATTTT,CASSLHRLAGSTDTQYF
NA,TRBJ2-1,once,TRBV6-6,TGTGCCAGCAGTCTGTCCCGACAGGTGAACAATGAGCAGTTCTTC,CASSLSRQVNNEQFF
NA,TRBJ2-1,NA,TRBV11-3,TGTGCCAGCAGCCTGGGAGCTATGGGTGAGCAGTTCTTC,CASSLGAMGEQFF
TRBD2,TRBJ2-1,NA,TRBV2,TGTGCCAGCAGGCCAACTAGCGGGAGTTTCAGTGAGCAGTTCTTC,CASRPTSGSFSEQFF
TRBD1,TRBJ1-1,few,TRBV14,TGTGCCAGCAGCCTTCAGGGGGCGAACACTGAAGCTTTCTTT,CASSLQGANTEAFF
NA,TRBJ1-1,NA,TRBV4-3,TGCGCCAGCAGCCAGTTCGGGACACCGAACACTGAAGCTTTCTTT,CASSQFGTPNTEAFF
TRBD2,TRBJ2-1,once,TRBV10-3,TGTGCCATCAGGGAGCGGGGGAGCTCCTACAATGAGCAGTTCTTC,CAIRERGSSYNEQFF
NA,TRBJ1-5,medium-sized,TRBV27,TGTGCCAGCAGTTTACGTAGTAATCAGCCCCAGCATTTT,CASSLRSNQPQHF
TRBD2,TRBJ2-1,few,TRBV9,TGTGCCAGCAGCGTAGGGGGACTACCTTCCTACAATGAGCAGTTCTTC,CASSVGGLPSYNEQFF
TRBD1,TRBJ2-7,many,TRBV11-3,TGTGCCAGCAGCTTAGACCTCCGGGACAGGGGGTTGGATGAGCAGTACTTC,CASSLDLRDRGLDEQYF
NA,TRBJ1-1,NA,TRBV7-3,TGTGCCAGCAGCGCCGGTCTGAACACTGAAGCTTTCTTT,CASSAGLNTEAFF
NA,TRBJ1-1,NA,TRBV2,TGTGCCAGTAGAGGGATTGGGGCTTTCTTT,CASRGIGAFF
NA,TRBJ1-2,NA,TRBV25-1,TGTGCCAGCAGTGAATGGGTCAACTATGGCTACACCTTC,CASSEWVNYGYTF
TRBD2,TRBJ2-3,NA,TRBV11-2,TGTGCCAGCAGCCAAAGCGGACTAGCGGGGGGGACAGATACGCAGTATTTT,CASSQSGLAGGTDTQYF
NA,TRBJ1-2,NA,TRBV20-1,TGCAGTGACAACATGGGCACAGGCTACACCTTC,CSDNMGTGYTF
TRBD2,TRBJ2-7,NA,TRBV7-2,TGTGCCAGCAGCTTGGGAGGGGCTTGGTACGAGCAGTACTTC,CASSLGGAWYEQYF
NA,TRBJ2-2,few,TRBV6-4,TGTGCCAGCAGTGACTCGAATCCCGGGGAGCTGTTTTTT,CASSDSNPGELFF
TRBD1,TRBJ1-2,NA,TRBV7-2,TGTGCCAGCAGCTTGAACGGACAGGGTGAGGGCTACACCTTC,CASSLNGQGEGYTF
TRBD1,TRBJ1-4,NA,TRBV28,TGTGCCAGCAGTCAGACAGGGGGTCGCGAAAAACTGTTTTTT,CASSQTGGREKLFF
NA,TRBJ1-1,NA,TRBV29-1,TGCAGCGTTGAAAGGGCTTTCTTT,CSVERAFF
NA,TRBJ2-3,NA,TRBV11-2,TGTGCCAGCATCGTAGGCCCCACGCAGTATTTT,CASIVGPTQYF
TRBD1,TRBJ1-2,NA,TRBV10-1,TGCGCCACCCAAGAACAGGGGGGTGGCTACACCTTC,CATQEQGGGYTF
TRBD1,TRBJ2-7,NA,TRBV29-1,TGCAGCGTTGGGAAAGGGGGCCCCTACGAGCAGTACTTC,CSVGKGGPYEQYF
NA,TRBJ2-4,NA,TRBV28,TGTGCCAGCAGTTCAACCGCCGGGCTCCGGCAGGATAGCATTCAGTACTTC,CASSSTAGLRQDSIQYF
NA,TRBJ1-2,NA,TRBV7-2,TGTGCCAGCAGCCCATTCTTTTCTGGCTACACCTTC,CASSPFFSGYTF
NA,TRBJ2-3,NA,TRBV13,TGTGCCAGCAGCTTAGGAAGAGATACGCAGTATTTT,CASSLGRDTQYF
TRBD2,TRBJ2-7,NA,TRBV6-5,TGTGCCAGCAGCATACTAGCGGCGACCTACGAGCAGTACTTC,CASSILAATYEQYF
NA,TRBJ1-5,NA,TRBV30,TGTGCCTGGAGTTCCGGGTCGAGCAATCAGCCCCAGCATTTT,CAWSSGSSNQPQHF
NA,TRBJ1-2,few,TRBV2,TGTGCCAGCGTCAGAAACTATGGCTACACCTTC,CASVRNYGYTF
NA,TRBJ2-5,few,TRBV19,TGTGCCAGTAGTATCTCACATCTGAGGTACCAAGAGACCCAGTACTTC,CASSISHLRYQETQYF
TRBD2,TRBJ2-2,NA,TRBV9,TGTGCCAGCAGCGGGTCCTCAGGACTAGCGGGAGAGACTAACACCGGGGAGCTGTTTTTT,CASSGSSGLAGETNTGELFF
NA,TRBJ1-4,NA,TRBV28,TGTGCCAGCAGTACCCCAGGGAGTCATATAGCTAATGAAAAACTGTTTTTT,CASSTPGSHIANEKLFF
NA,TRBJ1-2,NA,TRBV5-1,TGCGCCAGCAGCTTGGAGGCTTTGAATGGCTACACCTTC,CASSLEALNGYTF
TRBD2,TRBJ2-1,NA,TRBV5-1,TGCGCCAGCAGCTTGGCCGTGACTAGCGGGGGGGATCGCAATGAGCAGTTCTTC,CASSLAVTSGGDRNEQFF
TRBD1,TRBJ2-7,NA,TRBV5-1,TGCGCCAGCAGCTTGGGGGACAGCGCCTACGAGCAGTACTTC,CASSLGDSAYEQYF
TRBD1,TRBJ2-5,NA,TRBV6-4,TGTGCCAGCAGTGCCGGGACAGGTTCAGGGCAGACCCAGTACTTC,CASSAGTGSGQTQYF